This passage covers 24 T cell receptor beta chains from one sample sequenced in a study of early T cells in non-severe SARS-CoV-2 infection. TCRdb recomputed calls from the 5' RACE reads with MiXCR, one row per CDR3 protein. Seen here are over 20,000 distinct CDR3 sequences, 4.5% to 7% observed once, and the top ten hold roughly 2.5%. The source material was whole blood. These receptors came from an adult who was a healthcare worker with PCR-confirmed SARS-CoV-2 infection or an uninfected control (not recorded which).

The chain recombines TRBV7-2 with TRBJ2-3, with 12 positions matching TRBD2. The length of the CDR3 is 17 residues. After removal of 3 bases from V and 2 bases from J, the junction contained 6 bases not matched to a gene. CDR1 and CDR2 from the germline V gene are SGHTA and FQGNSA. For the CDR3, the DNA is TGTGCCAGCAGCTTGCTAGCGGGGGGGCCTTACACAGATACGCAGTATTTT. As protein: CASSLLAGGPYTDTQYF. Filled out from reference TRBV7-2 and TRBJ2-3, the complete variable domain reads GAGVSQSPSNKVTEKGKDVELRCDPISGHTALYWYRQSLGQGLEFLIYFQGNSAPDKSGLPSDRFSAERTGGSVSTLTIQRTQQEDSAVYLCASSLLAGGPYTDTQYFGPGTRLTVL.

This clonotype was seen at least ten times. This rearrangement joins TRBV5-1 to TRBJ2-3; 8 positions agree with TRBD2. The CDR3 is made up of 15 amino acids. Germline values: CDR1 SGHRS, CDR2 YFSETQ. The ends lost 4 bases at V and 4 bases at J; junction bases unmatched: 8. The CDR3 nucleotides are TGCGCCAGCAGCGAGCGGGGGTCCGGCGCAGATACGCAGTATTTT. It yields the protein CASSERGSGADTQYF.

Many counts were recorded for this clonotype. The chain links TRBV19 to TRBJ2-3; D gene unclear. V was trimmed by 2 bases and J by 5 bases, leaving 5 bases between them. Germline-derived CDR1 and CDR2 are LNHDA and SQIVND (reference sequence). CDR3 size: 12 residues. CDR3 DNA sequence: TGTGCCAGTAGTATATACCAAGATACGCAGTATTTT. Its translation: CASSIYQDTQYF. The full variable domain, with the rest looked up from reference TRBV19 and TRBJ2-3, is DGGITQSPKYLFRKEGQNVTLSCEQNLNHDAMYWYRQDPGQGLRLIYYSQIVNDFQKGDIAEGYSVSREKKESFPLTVTSAQKNPTAFYLCASSIYQDTQYFGPGTRLTVL.

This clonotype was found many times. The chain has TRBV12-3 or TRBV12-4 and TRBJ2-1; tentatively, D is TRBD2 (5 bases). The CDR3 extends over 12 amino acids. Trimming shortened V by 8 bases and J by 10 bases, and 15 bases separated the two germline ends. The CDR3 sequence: CASGWTVKEQFF. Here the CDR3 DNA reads TGTGCCAGCGGCTGGACTGTCAAAGAGCAGTTCTTC.

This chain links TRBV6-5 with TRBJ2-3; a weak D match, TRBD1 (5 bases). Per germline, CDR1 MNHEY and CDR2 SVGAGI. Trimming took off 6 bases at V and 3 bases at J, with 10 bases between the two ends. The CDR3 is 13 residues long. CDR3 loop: CASSRQTTDTQYF. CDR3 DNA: TGTGCCAGCAGCCGACAGACAACAGATACGCAGTATTTT.

CDR3 sequence reads: CASSSPSGGSQPQHF. Here the CDR3 DNA reads TGTGCCAGCAGTTCACCTTCCGGGGGCTCTCAGCCCCAGCATTTT. V is TRBV6-6 and J is TRBJ1-5, with a tentative D call TRBD1 (6 bases). Germline assignment: CDR1 MNHNY and CDR2 SVGAGI (reference sequence). The CDR3 is 15 residues long. The ends were cut back, 4 bases at V and 6 bases at J, with 16 bases in the middle.

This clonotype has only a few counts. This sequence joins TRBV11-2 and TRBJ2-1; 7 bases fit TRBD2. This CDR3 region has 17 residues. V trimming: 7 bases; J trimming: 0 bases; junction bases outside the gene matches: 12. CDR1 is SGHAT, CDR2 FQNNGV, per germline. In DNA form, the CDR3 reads TGTGCCAGCAAAACTGGCGGGGGTGCGGACTCCTACAATGAGCAGTTCTTC. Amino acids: CASKTGGGADSYNEQFF.

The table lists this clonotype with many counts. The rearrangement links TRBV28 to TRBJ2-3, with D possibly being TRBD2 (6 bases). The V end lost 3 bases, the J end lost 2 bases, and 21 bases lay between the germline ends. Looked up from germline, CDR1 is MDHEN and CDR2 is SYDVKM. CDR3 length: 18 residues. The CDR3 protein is CASSLVKVLAVLTDTQYF. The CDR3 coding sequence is TGTGCCAGCAGTTTGGTGAAGGTCTTAGCGGTCCTCACAGATACGCAGTATTTT.

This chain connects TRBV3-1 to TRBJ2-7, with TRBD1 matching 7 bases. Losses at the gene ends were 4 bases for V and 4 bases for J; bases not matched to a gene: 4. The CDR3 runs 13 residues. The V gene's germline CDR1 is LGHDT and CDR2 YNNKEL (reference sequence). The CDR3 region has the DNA TGTGCCAGCAGCCCGAAGACAGGGTACGAGCAGTACTTC. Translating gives CASSPKTGYEQYF.

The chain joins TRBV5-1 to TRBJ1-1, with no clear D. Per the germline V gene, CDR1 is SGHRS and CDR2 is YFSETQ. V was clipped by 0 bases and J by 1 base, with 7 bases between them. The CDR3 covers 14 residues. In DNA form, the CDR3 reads TGCGCCAGCAGCTTGGGACGGCCGAACACTGAAGCTTTCTTT. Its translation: CASSLGRPNTEAFF.

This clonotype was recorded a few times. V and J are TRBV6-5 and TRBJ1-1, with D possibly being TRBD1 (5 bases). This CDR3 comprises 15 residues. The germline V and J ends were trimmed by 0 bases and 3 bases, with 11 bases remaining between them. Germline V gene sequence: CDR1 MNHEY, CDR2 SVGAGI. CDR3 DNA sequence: TGTGCCAGCAGTTACTCGAATAGGGGATACACTGAAGCTTTCTTT. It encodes CASSYSNRGYTEAFF.

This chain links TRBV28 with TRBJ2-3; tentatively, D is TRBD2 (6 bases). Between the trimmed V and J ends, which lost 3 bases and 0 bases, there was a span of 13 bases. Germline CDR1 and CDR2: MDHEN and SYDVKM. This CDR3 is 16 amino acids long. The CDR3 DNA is TGTGCCAGCAGTTTGGCGGGGTTCGTAAGCACAGATACGCAGTATTTT. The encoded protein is CASSLAGFVSTDTQYF. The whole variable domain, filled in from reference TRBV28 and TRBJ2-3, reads DVKVTQSSRYLVKRTGEKVFLECVQDMDHENMFWYRQDPGLGLRLIYFSYDVKMKEKGDIPEGYSVSREKKERFSLILESASTNQTSMYLCASSLAGFVSTDTQYFGPGTRLTVL.

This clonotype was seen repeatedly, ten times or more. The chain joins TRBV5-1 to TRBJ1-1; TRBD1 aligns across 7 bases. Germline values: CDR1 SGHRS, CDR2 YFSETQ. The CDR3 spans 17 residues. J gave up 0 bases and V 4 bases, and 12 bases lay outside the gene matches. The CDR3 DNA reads TGCGCCAGCAGCAACCCTCAGGGGGTGGCCTTGAACACTGAAGCTTTCTTT. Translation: CASSNPQGVALNTEAFF.

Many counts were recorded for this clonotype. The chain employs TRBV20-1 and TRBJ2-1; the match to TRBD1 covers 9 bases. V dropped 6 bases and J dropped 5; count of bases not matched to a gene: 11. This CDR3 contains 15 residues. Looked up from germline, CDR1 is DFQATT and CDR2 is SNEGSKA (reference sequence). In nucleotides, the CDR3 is TGCAGTGCACCCCTTACAGGGGGCGCGAACAATGAGCAGTTCTTC. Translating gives CSAPLTGGANNEQFF.

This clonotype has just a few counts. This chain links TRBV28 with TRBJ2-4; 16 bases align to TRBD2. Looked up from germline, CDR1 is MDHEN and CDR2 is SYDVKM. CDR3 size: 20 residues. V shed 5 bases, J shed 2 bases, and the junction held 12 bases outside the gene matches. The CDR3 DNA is TGTGCCAGCAGTCCCCCCCCCGGGACTAGCGGGGGGGTAACCAAAAACATTCAGTACTTC. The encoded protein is CASSPPPGTSGGVTKNIQYF.

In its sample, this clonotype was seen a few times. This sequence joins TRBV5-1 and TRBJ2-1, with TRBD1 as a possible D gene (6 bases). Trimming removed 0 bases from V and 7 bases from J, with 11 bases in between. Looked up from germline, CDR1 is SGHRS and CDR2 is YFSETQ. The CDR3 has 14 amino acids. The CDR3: CASSLAQQGNEQFF. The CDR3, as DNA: TGCGCCAGCAGCTTGGCCCAACAGGGTAATGAGCAGTTCTTC. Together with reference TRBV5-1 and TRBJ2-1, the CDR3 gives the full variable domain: KAGVTQTPRYLIKTRGQQVTLSCSPISGHRSVSWYQQTPGQGLQFLFEYFSETQRNKGNFPGRFSGRQFSNSRSEMNVSTLELGDSALYLCASSLAQQGNEQFFGPGTRLTVL.

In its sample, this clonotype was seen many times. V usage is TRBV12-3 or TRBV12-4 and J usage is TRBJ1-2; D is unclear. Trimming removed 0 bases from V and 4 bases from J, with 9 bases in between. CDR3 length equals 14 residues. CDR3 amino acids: CASSLAGKGYGYTF. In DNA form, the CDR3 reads TGTGCCAGCAGTTTAGCGGGGAAAGGCTATGGCTACACCTTC.

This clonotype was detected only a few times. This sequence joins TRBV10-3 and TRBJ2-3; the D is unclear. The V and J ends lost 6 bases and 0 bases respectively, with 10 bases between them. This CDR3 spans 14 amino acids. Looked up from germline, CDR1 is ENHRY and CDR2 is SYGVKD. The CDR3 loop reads CAISFSSSTDTQYF. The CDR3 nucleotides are TGTGCCATCAGCTTCAGCAGTAGCACAGATACGCAGTATTTT.

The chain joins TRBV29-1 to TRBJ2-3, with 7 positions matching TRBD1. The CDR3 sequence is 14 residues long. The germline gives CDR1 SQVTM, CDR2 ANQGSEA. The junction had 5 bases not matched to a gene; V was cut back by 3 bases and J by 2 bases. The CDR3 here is CSVDWDSATDTQYF. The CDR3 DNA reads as TGCAGCGTTGACTGGGACAGCGCCACAGATACGCAGTATTTT.

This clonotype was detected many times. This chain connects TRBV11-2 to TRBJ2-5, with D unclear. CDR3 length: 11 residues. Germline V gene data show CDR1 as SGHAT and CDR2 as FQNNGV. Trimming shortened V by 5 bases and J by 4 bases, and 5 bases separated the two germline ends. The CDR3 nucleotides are TGTGCCAGCAGCATTGTAGAGACCCAGTACTTC. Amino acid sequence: CASSIVETQYF.

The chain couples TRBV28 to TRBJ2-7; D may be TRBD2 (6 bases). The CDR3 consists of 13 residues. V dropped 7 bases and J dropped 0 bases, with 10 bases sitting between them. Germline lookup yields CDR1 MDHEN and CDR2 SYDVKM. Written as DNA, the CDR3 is TGTGCCAGCAACTACGGGGGCTCCTACGAGCAGTACTTC. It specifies CASNYGGSYEQYF.

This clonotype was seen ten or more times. CDR3 loop: CASRGDRGVTGELFF. The CDR3 nucleotides read TGTGCCAGCAGAGGAGACAGGGGGGTAACCGGGGAGCTGTTTTTT. This chain links TRBV6-5 with TRBJ2-2; 9 nucleotides agree with TRBD1. Germline V CDR1 and CDR2: MNHEY, SVGAGI. V shed 6 bases and J 5 bases; nucleotides not matched to a gene: 7. The CDR3 runs 15 residues.

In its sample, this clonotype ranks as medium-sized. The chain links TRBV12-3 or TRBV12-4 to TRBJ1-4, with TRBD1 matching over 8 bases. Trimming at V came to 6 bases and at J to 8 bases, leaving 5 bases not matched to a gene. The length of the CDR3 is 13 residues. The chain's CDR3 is CASSGQGNEKLFF. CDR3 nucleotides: TGTGCCAGCAGCGGACAGGGTAACGAAAAACTGTTTTTT.

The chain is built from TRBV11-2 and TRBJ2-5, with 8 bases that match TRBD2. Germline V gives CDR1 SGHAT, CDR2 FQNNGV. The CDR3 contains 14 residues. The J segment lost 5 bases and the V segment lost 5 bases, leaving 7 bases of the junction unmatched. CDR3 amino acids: CASSPVAGMETQYF. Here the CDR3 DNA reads TGTGCCAGCAGCCCAGTAGCGGGGATGGAGACCCAGTACTTC.